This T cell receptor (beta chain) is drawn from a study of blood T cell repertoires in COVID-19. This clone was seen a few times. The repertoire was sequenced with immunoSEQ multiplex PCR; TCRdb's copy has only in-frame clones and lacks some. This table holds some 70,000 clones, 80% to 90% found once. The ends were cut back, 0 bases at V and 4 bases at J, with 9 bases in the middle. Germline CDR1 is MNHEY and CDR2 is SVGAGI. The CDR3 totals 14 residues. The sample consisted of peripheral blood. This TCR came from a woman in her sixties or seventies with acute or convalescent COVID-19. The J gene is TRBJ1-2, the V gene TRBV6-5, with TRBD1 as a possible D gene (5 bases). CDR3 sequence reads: CASSYSTATYGYTF. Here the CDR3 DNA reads TGTGCCAGCAGTTACTCGACAGCAACCTATGGCTACACCTTC.